Listed here is a single TCR beta chain. Its antigen is not known. There are 14 residues in the CDR3. V lost 0 bases, J lost 1 base, and 9 bases lay in between. Germline CDR1 GTSNPN, CDR2 SVGIG (reference sequence). This specimen belongs to a study of T cell responses to AZD1222 COVID-19 vaccine. Turning to the study itself: Pooled in the analysis were second doses at about 4 or about 12 weeks. The study, taken as a whole, reports: At study baseline, merely a handful of AZD1222 recipients were seropositive. Mostly white British, mostly female donors; authors suggested clonal diversity may be underestimated. Receipt of two AZD1222 doses was followed by a rise in Spike-specific TCR breadth and depth.

Only in-frame clones appear in the TCRdb table, and some are missing; sequencing was by immunoSEQ multiplex PCR. There are about 140,000 clones in the sample; around nine tenths occur only once, and roughly 3.2% lies in the top ten. The chain has TRBV30 and TRBJ2-5; perhaps TRBD2 as D (5 bases). Sequencing used peripheral blood, obtained on day 0 of AZD1222 vaccination. This clonotype originated in an adult in good health. The DNA for the CDR3 is TGTGCCTGGAGTGTCGGGGTACGCCAAGAGACCCAGTACTTC. Protein sequence: CAWSVGVRQETQYF.